The 3 T cell receptor beta chains listed next were all sequenced from one sample in a study of Ad26.COV2.S vaccination and SARS-CoV-2 variants. Only in-frame clones appear in the TCRdb table, and some are missing; sequencing was by immunoSEQ multiplex PCR. The sample lists 300,000 to 400,000 clones; about 90% were seen once. This sample's treatment: some 20 received Ad26.COV2.S at low or high dose, single or two shots; about five received placebo; per-sample allocation not given. Material that was analyzed had been drawn on day 63 after the first vaccine or placebo injection. The sequences come from peripheral blood, collected in a trial of Ad26.COV2.S vaccine versus placebo. The receptors come from a person between 18 and 59 years old who received the Ad26.COV2.S COVID-19 vaccine or a placebo.

The rearrangement joins TRBV6-5 to TRBJ1-6; D is possibly TRBD1 (5 bases). The CDR3 contains 14 residues. Germline CDR1 and CDR2: MNHEY and SVGAGI. Between the trimmed V and J ends, which lost 7 bases and 4 bases, there was a span of 11 bases. This chain's CDR3 is CASMQGLYNSPLHF. The CDR3 region has the DNA TGTGCCAGCATGCAGGGTTTGTATAATTCACCCCTCCACTTT.

V and J are TRBV5-6 and TRBJ1-2; D uncertain. CDR3 length: 14 amino acids. CDR1 and CDR2 from the germline V gene are SGHDT and YYEEEE. The V gene lost 0 bases and the J gene lost 7 bases, with 13 bases spanning the gap. The CDR3 is CASSLVEGLSGYTF. CDR3 bases: TGTGCCAGCAGCTTGGTAGAGGGTCTGTCTGGCTACACCTTC.

This sequence joins TRBV5-1 and TRBJ2-7, with 10 nucleotides matching TRBD1. This CDR3 is built from 15 residues. Germline CDR1 SGHRS, CDR2 YFSETQ. The ends lost 2 bases at V and 3 bases at J; junction bases unmatched: 5. CDR3 sequence (DNA): TGCGCCAGCAGCTTCGGGACAGGGGATTTCTACGAGCAGTACGTC. This codes for CASSFGTGDFYEQYV.